Listed below are T cell receptor beta chains from one sample, sequenced in a study of cytomegalovirus exposure and HLA in healthy donors. Clones were read by immunoSEQ multiplex PCR, and TCRdb kept only the in-frame ones, dropping some. The table records fewer than 95,000 clones, 65% to 85% of them present only once. Source material: PBMCs. The receptor source for this set is a woman aged 35 to 49 in good health and CMV-seropositive. CDR3s include the opening cysteine and the closing phenylalanine or tryptophan. Each record gives: V gene, J gene, CDR3 protein.

v_call: TRBV7-2; j_call: TRBJ2-7; cdr3_aa: CASSLFSSYEQYF
v_call: TRBV19; j_call: TRBJ1-3; cdr3_aa: CASSWSDRGSYTIYF
v_call: TRBV15; j_call: TRBJ2-5; cdr3_aa: CATSPRTPGQETQYF
v_call: TRBV19; j_call: TRBJ2-2; cdr3_aa: CASSILGQYTGELFF
v_call: TRBV15; j_call: TRBJ2-1; cdr3_aa: CATSSRDSYNEQFF
v_call: TRBV6-5; j_call: TRBJ1-1; cdr3_aa: CASSYSGGKTEAFF
v_call: TRBV18; j_call: TRBJ2-7; cdr3_aa: CASSPPDSSYEQYF
v_call: TRBV29-1; j_call: TRBJ1-2; cdr3_aa: CSVGDRGLGGYTF
v_call: TRBV5-1; j_call: TRBJ2-3; cdr3_aa: CASSSNSGGACYF
v_call: TRBV4-3; j_call: TRBJ1-5; cdr3_aa: CASSQIMGDQPQHF
v_call: TRBV2; j_call: TRBJ2-7; cdr3_aa: CASRFNYEQYF
v_call: TRBV19; j_call: TRBJ1-5; cdr3_aa: CASSIPNSNQPQHF
v_call: TRBV7-3; j_call: TRBJ1-2; cdr3_aa: CASRDDGQPQNYGYTF
v_call: TRBV5-4; j_call: TRBJ2-4; cdr3_aa: CASSPGSGSENIQYF
v_call: TRBV5-1; j_call: TRBJ1-1; cdr3_aa: CASNWDRGSSMNTEAFF
v_call: TRBV5-4; j_call: TRBJ1-1; cdr3_aa: CASSLARGGSNEAFF
v_call: TRBV11-3; j_call: TRBJ1-1; cdr3_aa: CASSFMNTEAFF
v_call: TRBV9; j_call: TRBJ2-1; cdr3_aa: CASTSLTGEQFF
v_call: TRBV6-6; j_call: TRBJ2-7; cdr3_aa: CASSRVVQDEQYF
v_call: TRBV9; j_call: TRBJ2-2; cdr3_aa: CASHERTGELFF
v_call: TRBV7-2; j_call: TRBJ2-2; cdr3_aa: CASSLNRGGGNTGELFF
v_call: TRBV4-1; j_call: TRBJ2-5; cdr3_aa: CASSQTGMETQYF
v_call: TRBV5-6; j_call: TRBJ2-1; cdr3_aa: CASSLRSPYNEQFF
v_call: TRBV2; j_call: TRBJ2-1; cdr3_aa: CASSPLGYTKGYNEQFF
v_call: TRBV19; j_call: TRBJ2-7; cdr3_aa: CASSLSGGPLEQYF
v_call: TRBV7-2; j_call: TRBJ2-7; cdr3_aa: CASSLDRGRQYF
v_call: TRBV7-9; j_call: TRBJ1-1; cdr3_aa: CASSLPLGQGYTEAFF
v_call: TRBV19; j_call: TRBJ2-7; cdr3_aa: CASRRDAGEGGYEQYF
v_call: TRBV15; j_call: TRBJ1-5; cdr3_aa: CATSRGGGGVQPQHF
v_call: TRBV7-2; j_call: TRBJ1-1; cdr3_aa: CASSPQGTTNTEAFF
v_call: TRBV18; j_call: TRBJ1-5; cdr3_aa: CASSPISDQPQHF
v_call: TRBV25-1; j_call: TRBJ2-7; cdr3_aa: CASSEGEGREQYF
v_call: TRBV15; j_call: TRBJ2-7; cdr3_aa: CATSKPGTAPYEQYF
v_call: TRBV2; j_call: TRBJ2-4; cdr3_aa: CASRLIFGGGDIQYF
v_call: TRBV18; j_call: TRBJ2-7; cdr3_aa: CASSPRTGENEQYF
v_call: TRBV4-3; j_call: TRBJ2-1; cdr3_aa: CASSQRGGNNEQFF
v_call: TRBV6-5; j_call: TRBJ1-5; cdr3_aa: CASSYSAGFNQPQHF
v_call: TRBV27; j_call: TRBJ1-4; cdr3_aa: CASSLDGRYAEKLFF
v_call: TRBV2; j_call: TRBJ2-1; cdr3_aa: CASTLELAGGNEQFF